Included here is one TCR beta chain sequence, with context. Its matching antigen is unknown. The junction and the germline gene differ at one end; a read error may be behind it. A single record per CDR3 protein comes from TCRdb applying MiXCR to the 5' RACE reads. The profile shows 500,000 to 550,000 distinct CDR3 sequences, approximately 11% of them singletons. This record belongs to a study of CD8 T cells in ankylosing spondylitis. Study results and limitations: Within ankylosing spondylitis blood, a TCR beta motif made up of eight highly homologous variants appeared to be characteristic.

This TCR was recovered from a male donor with ankylosing spondylitis. The sample taken for sequencing was blood, either unsorted or a sorted T cell fraction (not recorded which).

The CDR3 sequence is CASGGFSYSEQFF. The CDR3 DNA sequence: TGTGCCAGCGGGGGCTTCTCCTACAGTGAGCAGTTCTTC. V is TRBV5-6 and J is TRBJ2-1; D is possibly TRBD1 (6 bases). The germline CDR1 and CDR2 sequences are SGHDT and YYEEEE. The CDR3 extends over 13 amino acids.